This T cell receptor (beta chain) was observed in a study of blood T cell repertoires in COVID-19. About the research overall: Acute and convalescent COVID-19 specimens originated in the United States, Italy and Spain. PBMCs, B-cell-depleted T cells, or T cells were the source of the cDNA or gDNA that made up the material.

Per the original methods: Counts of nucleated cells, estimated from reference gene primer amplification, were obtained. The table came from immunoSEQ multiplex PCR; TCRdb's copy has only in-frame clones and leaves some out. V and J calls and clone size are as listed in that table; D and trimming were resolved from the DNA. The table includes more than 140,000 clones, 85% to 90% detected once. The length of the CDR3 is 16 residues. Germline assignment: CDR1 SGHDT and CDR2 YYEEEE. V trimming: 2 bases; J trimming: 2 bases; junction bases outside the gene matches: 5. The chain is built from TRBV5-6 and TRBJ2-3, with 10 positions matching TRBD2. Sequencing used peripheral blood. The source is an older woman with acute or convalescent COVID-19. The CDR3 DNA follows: TGTGCCAGCAGCTTCATCAGCGGGGGGGCCACAGATACGCAGTATTTT. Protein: CASSFISGGATDTQYF. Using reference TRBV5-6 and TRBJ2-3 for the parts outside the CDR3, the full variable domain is DAGVTQSPTHLIKTRGQQVTLRCSPKSGHDTVSWYQQALGQGPQFIFQYYEEEERQRGNFPDRFSGHQFPNYSSELNVNALLLGDSALYLCASSFISGGATDTQYFGPGTRLTVL.